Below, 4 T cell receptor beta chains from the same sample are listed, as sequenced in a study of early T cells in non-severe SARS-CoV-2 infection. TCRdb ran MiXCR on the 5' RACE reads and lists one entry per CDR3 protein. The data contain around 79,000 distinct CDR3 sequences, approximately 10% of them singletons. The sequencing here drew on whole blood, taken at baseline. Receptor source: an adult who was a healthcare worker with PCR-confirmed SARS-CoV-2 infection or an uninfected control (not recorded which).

The CDR3: CASSQEYQAHYGYTF. In DNA, the CDR3 is TGTGCCAGCAGCCAAGAGTACCAGGCCCACTATGGCTACACCTTC. The chain combines TRBV14 with TRBJ1-2, with D hard to call. The CDR3 runs 15 residues. Germline CDR1 reads SGHDN; CDR2 reads FVKESK. V lost 0 bases, J lost 3 bases, and 11 bases lay in between.

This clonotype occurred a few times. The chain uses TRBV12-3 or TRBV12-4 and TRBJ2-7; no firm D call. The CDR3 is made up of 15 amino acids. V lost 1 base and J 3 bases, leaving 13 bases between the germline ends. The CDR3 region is CASSLGTPRDYEQYF. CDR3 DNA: TGTGCCAGCAGTTTAGGAACGCCTAGGGACTACGAGCAGTACTTC.

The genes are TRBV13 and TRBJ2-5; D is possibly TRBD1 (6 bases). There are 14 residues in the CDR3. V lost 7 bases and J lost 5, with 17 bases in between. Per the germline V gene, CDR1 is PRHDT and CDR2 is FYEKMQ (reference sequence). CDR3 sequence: CASNTGSRLETQYF. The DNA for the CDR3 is TGTGCCAGCAACACAGGGAGTAGGCTGGAGACCCAGTACTTC.

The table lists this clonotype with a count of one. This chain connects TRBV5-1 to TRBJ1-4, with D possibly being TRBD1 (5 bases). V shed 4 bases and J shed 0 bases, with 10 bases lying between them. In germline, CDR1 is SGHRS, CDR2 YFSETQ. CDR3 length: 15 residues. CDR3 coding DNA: TGCGCCAGCAGCACCGGGACCTCAACTAATGAAAAACTGTTTTTT. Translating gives CASSTGTSTNEKLFF.